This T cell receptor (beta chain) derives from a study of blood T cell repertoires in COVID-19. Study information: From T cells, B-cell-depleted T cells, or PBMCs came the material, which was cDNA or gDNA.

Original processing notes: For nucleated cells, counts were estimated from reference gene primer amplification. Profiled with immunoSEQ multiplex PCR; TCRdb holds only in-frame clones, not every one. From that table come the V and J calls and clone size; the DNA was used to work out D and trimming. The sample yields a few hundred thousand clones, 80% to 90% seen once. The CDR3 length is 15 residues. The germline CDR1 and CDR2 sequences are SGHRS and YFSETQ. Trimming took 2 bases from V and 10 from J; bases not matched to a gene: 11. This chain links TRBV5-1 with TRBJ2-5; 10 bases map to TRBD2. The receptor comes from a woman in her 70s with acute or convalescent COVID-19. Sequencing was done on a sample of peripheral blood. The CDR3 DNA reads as TGCGCCAGCAGCTTCCTAGCGGGGGCCCCGGGGGACCAGTACTTC. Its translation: CASSFLAGAPGDQYF.